This T cell receptor (beta chain) derives from a study of regulatory T cells in long-lasting Graves disease. Study-level findings and limits: Persistent disease was characterized by preferential usage of TRBV28, TRBJ1-2 and TRBJ2-5.

V was pared by 3 bases and J by 1 base, with 18 bases between. Germline V lookup: CDR1 SEHNR, CDR2 FQNEAQ (reference sequence). The CDR3 has 17 residues. This clonotype has only a few counts. The antigen is unknown. The time point is: newly diagnosed GD, antithyroid drugs for less than 3 months. PBMC-extracted RNA yielded the TCR library. According to the study, TCR beta libraries were built with iRepertoire HTBI primers and CDR3-region Arm-PCR. One entry per CDR3 protein results from TCRdb running MiXCR on the multiplex PCR reads. The profile covers fewer than 650,000 distinct CDR3 sequences, with roughly 15% appearing a single time and 15% to 20% taken by the ten largest. This same sample was also taken into another study, of T cells in Graves' hyperthyroidism and ophthalmopathy.

The chain recombines TRBV7-9 with TRBJ2-5; weak D call: TRBD1 (6 bases). This material consisted of peripheral blood mononuclear cells (PBMCs), taken at new diagnosis, from a patient treated with antithyroid drugs. The sequence was collected from a woman in her twenties or thirties with Graves disease. The CDR3 loop is CASSFPSNRDGQETQYF. In nucleotides, the CDR3 is TGTGCCAGCAGCTTCCCTTCTAACAGGGACGGCCAAGAGACCCAGTACTTC. The full variable domain, completed using reference TRBV7-9 and TRBJ2-5, is DTGVSQNPRHKITKRGQNVTFRCDPISEHNRLYWYRQTLGQGPEFLTYFQNEAQLEKSRLLSDRFSAERPKGSFSTLEIQRTEQGDSAMYLCASSFPSNRDGQETQYFGPGTRLLVL.